This entry lists 9 T cell receptor beta chains sequenced from one sample in a study of T cell repertoires in cytomegalovirus infection. TCRdb reanalysed the reads using MiXCR and keeps one entry per CDR3 protein. The profile shows about 180,000 distinct CDR3 sequences, 20% to 25% of them singletons. Their specific antigens are unknown. Specimen: CD8+ T cells from cultured PBMCs, collected from culture after CMV antigen stimulation. The receptor source for this set is a human donor in good health (CMV status not recorded). Some clones in this sample may be carry-over from other donors' samples.

This clonotype was observed many times. The chain employs TRBV7-8 and TRBJ1-2; 10 bases fit TRBD1. V trimming: 1 base; J trimming: 3 bases; junction bases outside the gene matches: 2. The CDR3 totals 15 residues. Germline V gene lookup returns CDR1 SGHVS and CDR2 FQNEAQ. Written as DNA, the CDR3 is TGTGCCAGCAGCTTAGGGGACAGGGGATACTATGGCTACACCTTC. Amino acids: CASSLGDRGYYGYTF.

This clonotype was observed a few times. V and J are TRBV6-1 and TRBJ1-5; no definite D call. The CDR3 has 15 amino acids. V was pared by 2 bases and J by 0 bases, with 8 bases between. Per germline, CDR1 MNHNS and CDR2 SASEGT. CDR3 sequence: CASSEWIDSNQPQHF. In DNA, the CDR3 is TGTGCCAGCAGTGAATGGATAGATAGCAATCAGCCCCAGCATTTT.

The V and J genes are TRBV7-6 and TRBJ2-7, with D uncertain. This CDR3 contains 14 residues. Germline V lookup: CDR1 SGHVS, CDR2 FNYEAQ. V was trimmed by 2 bases and J by 0 bases, leaving 8 bases between them. The CDR3 protein is CASSLSTPSYEQYF. CDR3 nucleotide sequence: TGTGCCAGCAGCTTAAGTACACCCTCCTACGAGCAGTACTTC.

The V gene is TRBV4-1, the J gene TRBJ2-3, with 10 positions matching TRBD2. V lost 3 bases and J lost 0; bases outside the gene matches: 3. The CDR3 loop spans 16 amino acids. Germline V lookup: CDR1 MGHRA, CDR2 YSYEKL. CDR3 region: CASSHSGGASTDTQYF. The CDR3 nucleotides read TGCGCCAGCAGCCACAGCGGGGGGGCTAGCACAGATACGCAGTATTTT.

This clonotype is a singleton in its sample. This sequence joins TRBV11-3 and TRBJ2-2; D unresolved. The length of the CDR3 is 15 residues. Germline CDR1 is SGHNT and CDR2 is YENEEA. V was clipped by 5 bases and J by 0 bases, with 10 bases between them. The CDR3 nucleotides read TGTGCCAGCAGCCCTGACGTATCGAACACCGGGGAGCTGTTTTTT. Protein product: CASSPDVSNTGELFF.

The chain joins TRBV7-1 to TRBJ2-1; 9 nucleotides agree with TRBD2. TRBV7-1 is identified as an open reading frame with a role that is uncertain. The CDR3 contains 15 residues. V lost 5 bases, J lost 16 bases, and 18 bases stayed unmatched. The CDR3 sequence is CASSTPLRIAGDSFF. CDR3 bases: TGTGCCAGCAGCACTCCACTGCGCATAGCGGGGGATAGCTTCTTC.

The chain carries TRBV11-2 and TRBJ1-1; D unclear. Per the germline V gene, CDR1 is SGHAT and CDR2 is FQNNGV. The length of the CDR3 is 14 residues. The V end lost 5 bases, the J end lost 7 bases, and 17 bases lay between the germline ends. The CDR3 region has the DNA TGTGCCAGCAGCCCTATTAATAGGGCATTTGAAGCTTTCTTT. Translation gives CASSPINRAFEAFF. Filled out from reference TRBV11-2 and TRBJ1-1, the complete variable domain reads EAGVAQSPRYKIIEKRQSVAFWCNPISGHATLYWYQQILGQGPKLLIQFQNNGVVDDSQLPKDRFSAERLKGVDSTLKIQPAKLEDSAVYLCASSPINRAFEAFFGQGTRLTVV.

The chain employs TRBV6-1 and TRBJ2-7; 14 nucleotides agree with TRBD2. Per germline, CDR1 MNHNS and CDR2 SASEGT. The junction had 11 bases not matched to a gene; V was cut back by 5 bases and J by 8 bases. This CDR3 spans 16 amino acids. CDR3 region: CASSLTTSGGARKQYF. The CDR3 bases are TGTGCCAGCAGTCTTACGACTAGCGGGGGGGCCCGCAAGCAGTACTTC.

CDR3 bases: TGCGCCAGCGGGCTGGGAAGCGGGGGGACCGAGCAGTTCTTC. Amino acids: CASGLGSGGTEQFF. This chain uses TRBV10-2 with TRBJ2-1; 9 nucleotides match TRBD2. The CDR3 is 14 residues long. With 8 bases clipped from V and 10 bases from J, the junction kept 12 bases outside the gene matches. Germline V gene sequence: CDR1 WSHSY, CDR2 SAAADI.